These T cell receptor beta chains were read from a single sample in a study of blood T cells in healthy people across ages. TCRdb recomputed calls from the 5' RACE reads with MiXCR, one row per CDR3 protein. The sample consists of roughly 800,000 distinct CDR3 sequences, about 62% of them appearing once. The specimen was blood. All receptors derive from a man aged 25 to 45 in good health. Both conserved end residues are part of each CDR3. D genes are given only for firm matches. Some rows have no size entry. The others give once, few or many, or a class for an expanded clone.

TRBD1	TRBV2	.	14	TRBJ1-2	CASRVQGGGYGYTF	TGTGCCAGCAGAGTACAGGGGGGAGGATATGGCTACACCTTC
.	TRBV12-3/TRBV12-4	.	14	TRBJ2-6	CASTYETGANVLTF	TGTGCCAGCACCTATGAGACTGGGGCCAACGTCCTGACTTTC
TRBD2	TRBV7-3	.	14	TRBJ2-1	CASSLTGTSVEQFF	TGTGCCAGCAGCTTAACCGGGACTAGTGTGGAGCAGTTCTTC
TRBD1	TRBV7-2	.	14	TRBJ1-2	CASSESTGGGGYTF	TGTGCCAGCAGCGAATCGACAGGGGGCGGCGGCTACACCTTC
.	TRBV6-5	few	15	TRBJ2-5	CASSYIRDTYETQYF	TGTGCCAGCAGTTACATCCGGGACACCTACGAGACCCAGTACTTC
TRBD2	TRBV28	few	15	TRBJ2-2	CASSLGLADTGELFF	TGTGCCAGCAGTTTGGGACTAGCAGACACCGGGGAGCTGTTTTTT
.	TRBV28	few	12	TRBJ1-2	CATMIGNYGYTF	TGTGCCACAATGATAGGGAACTATGGCTACACCTTC
.	TRBV11-2	.	15	TRBJ2-5	CASSSPARELAEQYF	TGTGCCAGCAGCTCCCCCGCCCGGGAGTTAGCTGAGCAGTACTTC
TRBD2	TRBV5-1	.	17	TRBJ2-3	CASSSRLAGAYSDTQYF	TGCGCCAGCAGCTCGAGACTAGCGGGGGCCTACAGCGATACGCAGTATTTT
.	TRBV6-9	.	10	TRBJ1-5	CASGNQPQHF	TGTGCCAGCGGTAATCAGCCCCAGCATTTT
TRBD1	TRBV12-3/TRBV12-4	.	15	TRBJ1-2	CASSPTGAANYGYTF	TGTGCCAGCAGTCCCACAGGGGCAGCTAACTATGGCTACACCTTC
.	TRBV5-1	.	12	TRBJ2-1	CASSPPANEQFF	TGCGCCAGCAGCCCTCCAGCGAATGAGCAGTTCTTC
TRBD2	TRBV6-2/TRBV6-3	few	14	TRBJ2-1	CASSGRETLNEQFF	TGTGCCAGCAGTGGGCGGGAGACACTCAATGAGCAGTTCTTC